The clone carrying this T cell receptor beta chain was counted a few times. Most PBMC samples had roughly 0.45 ug input DNA in six replicates. Sequencing used immunoSEQ multiplex PCR; TCRdb keeps in-frame clones, though not all of them. The repertoire holds 11,000 to 15,000 clones, 50% to 70% seen once, with approximately 3% in the top ten. This record belongs to a study of neoadjuvant anti-PD-1 for oral cavity cancer. Germline CDR1 is LNHDA and CDR2 is SQIVND (reference sequence). Trimming removed 5 bases from V and 2 bases from J, with 9 bases in between. The CDR3 sequence is 13 residues long. This sequence joins TRBV19 and TRBJ1-1; D not resolved. Sample: PBMCs, taken before nivolumab (anti-PD-1) treatment. This receptor was obtained from a person aged 35-79 years with oral cavity squamous cell carcinoma. The CDR3 loop is CASSWLLNTEAFF. Here the CDR3 DNA reads TGTGCCAGTAGTTGGTTACTAAACACTGAAGCTTTCTTT. Complete variable domain (other parts from reference TRBV19 and TRBJ1-1): DGGITQSPKYLFRKEGQNVTLSCEQNLNHDAMYWYRQDPGQGLRLIYYSQIVNDFQKGDIAEGYSVSREKKESFPLTVTSAQKNPTAFYLCASSWLLNTEAFFGQGTRLTVV.